Detailed here is one TCR beta chain. The data were taken from a study of blood T cell repertoires in COVID-19. Profiling relied on immunoSEQ multiplex PCR, and the TCRdb table lists in-frame clones only, not all of them. The sample contains 300,000 to 350,000 clones, around 89% of which appear only once. J gave up 13 bases and V 0 bases, and 5 bases lay outside the gene matches. CDR1 LGHDT and CDR2 YNNKEL come from the germline V gene (reference sequence). CDR3 length: 12 amino acids. The material sequenced was PBMCs or T cells enriched from blood (not recorded which). The chain joins TRBV3-1 (or the pseudogene TRBV3-2) to TRBJ1-2; 7 bases match TRBD1. The source of this sequence is a woman under 30 with acute COVID-19. CDR3: CASSQENRGLTF. DNA for the CDR3: TGTGCCAGCAGCCAAGAAAACAGGGGCCTCACCTTC.